This T cell receptor (beta chain) comes out of a study of T cell responses to AZD1222 COVID-19 vaccine. Germline-derived CDR1 and CDR2 are LNHDA and SQIVND (reference sequence). Between the trimmed V and J ends, which lost 6 bases and 5 bases, there was a span of 17 bases. The CDR3 length is 15 residues. Using immunoSEQ multiplex PCR, the repertoire was profiled, and TCRdb retains in-frame clones only, with some absent. This sample has roughly 130,000 clones, with about 90% found just once. A word on this clone: The target antigen is unknown.

Study observations and caveats: All repertoire sampling was performed exclusively after the peak T cell response. Spike regions recognized by vaccine-associated CD4 TCRs spanned the protein, led by 160-218 and 743-854. Baseline testing showed seropositivity in only a handful of AZD1222 recipients.

The chain uses TRBV19 and TRBJ2-1, with D uncertain. The receptor was derived from an adult who received the MenACWY meningococcal vaccine as a control. The sample in question was peripheral blood, obtained 28 days after the second dose of the MenACWY control vaccine. The CDR3 protein is CASSLLPAANNEQFF. For the CDR3, the DNA is TGTGCCAGTAGCCTCCTCCCGGCCGCGAACAATGAGCAGTTCTTC.